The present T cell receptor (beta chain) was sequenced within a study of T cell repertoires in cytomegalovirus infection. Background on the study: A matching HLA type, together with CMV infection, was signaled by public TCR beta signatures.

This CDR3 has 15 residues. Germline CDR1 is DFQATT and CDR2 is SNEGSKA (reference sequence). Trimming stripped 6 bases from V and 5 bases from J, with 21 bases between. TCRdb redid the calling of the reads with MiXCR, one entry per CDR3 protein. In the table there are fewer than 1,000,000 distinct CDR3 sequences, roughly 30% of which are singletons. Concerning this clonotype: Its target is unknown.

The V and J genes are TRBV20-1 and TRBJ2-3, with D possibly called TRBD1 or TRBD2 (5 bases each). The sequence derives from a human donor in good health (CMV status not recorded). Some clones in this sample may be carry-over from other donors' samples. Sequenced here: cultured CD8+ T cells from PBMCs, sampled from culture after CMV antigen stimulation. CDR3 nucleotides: TGCAGTGCCGAGGACCGGCCCGTGGGGGTAGATACGCAGTATTTT. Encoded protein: CSAEDRPVGVDTQYF.